This T cell receptor (beta chain) was captured by sequencing in a study of blood T cell repertoires in COVID-19. A Seattle source enrolled patients during active infection and followed them longitudinally. As handled by the study authors: Reference gene primer amplification yielded estimated nucleated cell counts. Assay: immunoSEQ multiplex PCR; the TCRdb copy retains only in-frame clones and omits some. From that table come the V and J calls and clone size; the DNA was used to work out D and trimming. The sample holds about 230,000 clones, more than 80% seen once. V lost 3 bases to trimming and J lost 5 bases, with 12 bases between them. The CDR3 loop spans 14 amino acids. CDR1 SGHTA and CDR2 FQGNSA come from the germline V gene.

The receptor was isolated from a woman in her thirties with COVID-19, enrolled during active disease. Sequencing was carried out using peripheral blood. The rearrangement links TRBV7-2 to TRBJ2-3; TRBD1 might be the D (6 bases). The CDR3 is CASSFRGPRDTQYF. The CDR3 DNA reads TGTGCCAGCAGCTTCAGGGGTCCTAGAGATACGCAGTATTTT. Full variable domain (rest looked up from reference TRBV7-2 and TRBJ2-3): GAGVSQSPSNKVTEKGKDVELRCDPISGHTALYWYRQSLGQGLEFLIYFQGNSAPDKSGLPSDRFSAERTGGSVSTLTIQRTQQEDSAVYLCASSFRGPRDTQYFGPGTRLTVL.